This T cell receptor beta chain was retrieved from a study of Graves' ophthalmopathy and Graves' hyperthyroidism. Researchers took RNA transcripts and amplified TCR beta CDR3 regions from them. Amplification began with first-round RT-PCR using HTBI primers, then second-round multiplex PCR was performed. Each CDR3 protein gets one entry after TCRdb re-called the multiplex PCR reads with MiXCR. The sample consists of more than 300,000 distinct CDR3 sequences, about 15% of them appearing once. This clonotype was seen many times. A diagnosis was made from clinical symptoms together with serum thyroxine, TRAb, thyroid ultrasound and orbital computed tomography. From germline, CDR1 is SGHAT and CDR2 FQNNGV. The CDR3 spans 14 residues. The trim removed 5 bases at V and 7 bases at J, leaving 9 bases unmatched.

Sequenced sample: peripheral blood. This sequence was found in an adult woman with stable Graves' hyperthyroidism. The chain carries TRBV11-2 and TRBJ2-7, with TRBD1 identical over 9 bases. CDR3 residues: CASSRTGGAGEQYF. CDR3 in DNA: TGTGCCAGCAGCCGCACAGGGGGCGCGGGGGAGCAGTACTTC.